The 28 T cell receptor beta chains reported below all come from one sample, sequenced in a study of immune evolution from preneoplasia to lung adenocarcinoma. Sequencing was performed with immunoSEQ multiplex PCR; in TCRdb, only in-frame clones are kept and a portion is missing. The repertoire holds fewer than 5,500 clones, with around 78% as singletons. Sample: FFPE minimally invasive lung adenocarcinoma tissue. The receptors were gathered from a person aged 60 to 85 with lung adenocarcinoma.

The V call is TRBV7-2, the J call TRBJ1-4; D might be TRBD1 (5 bases). V lost 3 bases and J 2 bases, leaving 13 bases between the germline ends. This CDR3 has 16 amino acids. The V gene's germline CDR1 is SGHTA and CDR2 FQGNSA. DNA of the CDR3: TGTGCCAGCAGCTTTGTCGGGACGGGGACTAATGAAAAACTGTTTTTT. Translating gives CASSFVGTGTNEKLFF.

V and J are TRBV4-1 and TRBJ2-3, with TRBD1 matching over 9 bases. The CDR3 has 16 residues. With V trimmed by 5 bases and J by 4 bases, 10 bases remained unmatched. CDR1 and CDR2 (germline): MGHRA, YSYEKL. Written as DNA, the CDR3 is TGCGCCAGCAGCGACAGACCGGGACAGGGAGCAGATACGCAGTATTTT. Its translation is CASSDRPGQGADTQYF.

The chain combines TRBV6-1 with TRBJ1-3, with D hard to call. This CDR3 region has 15 residues. V shed 5 bases and J shed 0 bases, with 11 bases lying between them. Germline CDR1 is MNHNS and CDR2 is SASEGT. CDR3 coding DNA: TGTGCCAGCAGTCTCGGACCGAACTCTGGAAACACCATATATTTT. Translating it yields CASSLGPNSGNTIYF.

This chain joins TRBV5-1 and TRBJ2-7, with D possibly matching TRBD1 (5 bases). This CDR3 contains 13 residues. The V gene's germline CDR1 is SGHRS and CDR2 YFSETQ. V lost 2 bases, J lost 3 bases, and 9 bases lay in between. The CDR3 loop reads CASSFHQGYEQYF. Here the CDR3 DNA reads TGCGCCAGCAGCTTCCACCAGGGCTACGAGCAGTACTTC. Variable domain in full (rest from reference TRBV5-1 and TRBJ2-7): KAGVTQTPRYLIKTRGQQVTLSCSPISGHRSVSWYQQTPGQGLQFLFEYFSETQRNKGNFPGRFSGRQFSNSRSEMNVSTLELGDSALYLCASSFHQGYEQYFGPGTRLTVT.

V is TRBV30 and J is TRBJ2-1; D not certain. Trimming pared 3 bases from V and 2 bases from J, leaving 11 bases between. Germline-derived CDR1 and CDR2 are GTSNPN and SVGIG (reference sequence). The CDR3 has 14 amino acids. The CDR3 reads CAWSWLVAYNEQFF. CDR3 sequence (DNA): TGTGCCTGGAGCTGGTTGGTCGCCTACAATGAGCAGTTCTTC.

The gene calls are TRBV28 and TRBJ1-4; D not certain. The V gene's germline CDR1 is MDHEN and CDR2 SYDVKM. V was cut by 5 bases and J by 0 bases, with 16 bases left in between. This CDR3 comprises 17 residues. The CDR3 here is CASSLMAGGATNEKLFF. The CDR3 DNA reads TGTGCCAGCAGTCTGATGGCCGGCGGGGCAACTAATGAAAAACTGTTTTTT.

The chain couples TRBV4-1 to TRBJ1-2, with no clear D. Germline-derived CDR1 and CDR2 are MGHRA and YSYEKL. V lost 0 bases, J lost 4 bases, and 9 bases lay in between. CDR3 size: 14 residues. CDR3 residues: CASSQESNAYGYTF. The CDR3 nucleotides are TGCGCCAGCAGCCAAGAAAGTAATGCCTATGGCTACACCTTC.

The rearrangement uses TRBV19 and TRBJ1-1, with D maybe TRBD1 (5 bases). CDR3 length equals 14 residues. CDR1 is LNHDA, CDR2 SQIVND, per germline (reference sequence). V was shortened by 7 bases and J by 4 bases, with 16 bases between the two germline ends. The CDR3 reads CASTSKGSTTEAFF. Written as DNA, the CDR3 is TGTGCCAGTACTTCTAAGGGGTCGACCACTGAAGCTTTCTTT.

This clone was detected a few times. J is TRBJ2-1 and V is TRBV7-2; the match to TRBD2 covers 8 bases. The CDR3 extends over 14 amino acids. V dropped 2 bases and J dropped 7; count of bases not matched to a gene: 4. Per germline, CDR1 SGHTA and CDR2 FQGNSA. CDR3 nucleotides: TGTGCCAGCAGCTTACAAGCGGGGGCAAATGAGCAGTTCTTC. Protein sequence: CASSLQAGANEQFF.

This clone showed up just a few times. The chain carries TRBV11-2 and TRBJ2-7, with 10 bases fitting TRBD2. This CDR3 is built from 15 residues. V trimming: 1 base; J trimming: 3 bases; junction bases outside the gene matches: 3. CDR1 and CDR2 (germline): SGHAT, FQNNGV. CDR3 loop: CASSLAGTSDYEQYF. The CDR3, as DNA: TGTGCCAGCAGCTTAGCCGGGACTAGCGACTACGAGCAGTACTTC.

CDR3 in amino acids: CASSYRGHAAEAFF. The CDR3 DNA reads as TGTGCCAGCAGTTACAGGGGGCACGCGGCTGAAGCTTTCTTT. V and J are TRBV11-3 and TRBJ1-1, with 9 bases that match TRBD1. The J segment lost 6 bases and the V segment lost 6 bases, leaving 8 bases of the junction unmatched. Germline V lookup: CDR1 SGHNT, CDR2 YENEEA. The CDR3 consists of 14 residues.

The chain joins TRBV15 to TRBJ1-4; 8 bases agree with TRBD1. There are 15 residues in the CDR3. V shed 0 bases, J shed 8 bases, and the junction held 5 bases outside the gene matches. From germline, CDR1 is LNHNV and CDR2 YYDKDF (reference sequence). CDR3 sequence: CATSRDPGQGEKLFF. Written as DNA, the CDR3 is TGTGCCACCAGCAGAGATCCCGGACAGGGAGAAAAACTGTTTTTT.

The chain couples TRBV28 to TRBJ1-2; D is ambiguous. This CDR3 region has 12 residues. Trimming stripped 9 bases from V and 3 bases from J, with 11 bases between. Germline-derived CDR1 and CDR2 are MDHEN and SYDVKM. The DNA of the CDR3 is TGTGCCAGTTCCCGGGAGGACTATGGCTACACCTTC. Translating gives CASSREDYGYTF.

This clone was found once. The chain links TRBV6-6 to TRBJ2-1; 7 bases match TRBD1. Germline loops: CDR1 MNHNY, CDR2 SVGAGI (reference sequence). CDR3 length: 13 amino acids. V shed 7 bases and J 10 bases; nucleotides not matched to a gene: 10. The chain's CDR3 is CASTVKGAGEQFF. The CDR3 bases are TGTGCCAGCACAGTAAAGGGGGCCGGGGAGCAGTTCTTC.

The rearrangement joins TRBV19 to TRBJ1-1; 10 nucleotides agree with TRBD1. Trimming removed 2 bases from V and 6 bases from J; junction bases left unmatched: 6. Germline CDR1 and CDR2: LNHDA and SQIVND (reference sequence). The CDR3 contains 15 residues. DNA for the CDR3: TGTGCCAGTAGTATAACGACAGGGGGCAGGGCTGAAGCTTTCTTT. This translates into CASSITTGGRAEAFF.

V gene TRBV7-9 combines with J gene TRBJ1-1; D gene uncertain. Germline loops: CDR1 SEHNR, CDR2 FQNEAQ (reference sequence). Trimming stripped 5 bases from V and 5 bases from J, with 21 bases between. The CDR3 spans 16 residues. For the CDR3, the DNA is TGTGCCAGCAGCGTTACCGGGCCTAAAGGCGGGACTGAAGCTTTCTTT. Amino acids: CASSVTGPKGGTEAFF.

The V and J genes are TRBV7-2 and TRBJ2-5; D possibly uses TRBD1 or TRBD2 (6 bases each). The V end lost 1 base, the J end lost 0 bases, and 9 bases lay between the germline ends. CDR1 and CDR2 (germline): SGHTA, FQGNSA. CDR3 length equals 15 residues. For the CDR3, the DNA is TGTGCCAGCAGCTTAGGAGGGGGGAACCAAGAGACCCAGTACTTC. As protein: CASSLGGGNQETQYF.

The chain is built from TRBV5-4 and TRBJ2-1, with a tentative D call TRBD2 (6 bases). Trimming took off 0 bases at V and 7 bases at J, with 17 bases between the two ends. The germline V gene has CDR1 SGHNT and CDR2 YYREEE (reference sequence). The CDR3 has 16 residues. Written as DNA, the CDR3 is TGTGCCAGCAGCTTGGGGGCTCTAGCGCGCGGGAATGAGCAGTTCTTC. This translates into CASSLGALARGNEQFF.

V is TRBV7-8 and J is TRBJ2-1; TRBD1 aligns across 7 bases. V trimming: 5 bases; J trimming: 8 bases; junction bases outside the gene matches: 6. CDR1 and CDR2 (germline): SGHVS, FQNEAQ. This CDR3 spans 13 amino acids. DNA of the CDR3: TGTGCCAGCAGCCGGACCCAGGGGGATGAGCAGTTCTTC. This gives the protein CASSRTQGDEQFF.

The V gene is TRBV7-6, the J gene TRBJ2-7; the D call may be TRBD1 or TRBD2 (5 bases each). The CDR3 contains 16 residues. CDR1 is SGHVS, CDR2 FNYEAQ, per germline. Trimming pared 1 base from V and 5 bases from J, leaving 18 bases between. This chain's CDR3 is CASSLGTQGTLHEQYF. CDR3 sequence (DNA): TGTGCCAGCAGCTTAGGGACTCAGGGTACCCTCCACGAGCAGTACTTC.

The chain uses TRBV6-4 and TRBJ2-3; 10 bases are shared with TRBD2. The J segment lost 4 bases and the V segment lost 5 bases, leaving 6 bases of the junction unmatched. CDR3 length: 15 residues. CDR1 and CDR2 from the germline V gene are MRHNA and SNTAGT. The CDR3 coding sequence is TGTGCCAGCAGTCTCAGCGGGGGGGCGTCAGATACGCAGTATTTT. This translates into CASSLSGGASDTQYF.

This chain connects TRBV5-3 to TRBJ2-7, with TRBD1 matching over 7 bases. TRBV5-3 is annotated as an ORF whose role is uncertain. CDR3 length equals 10 residues. The J segment lost 6 bases and the V segment lost 10 bases, leaving 4 bases of the junction unmatched. CDR3 protein: CAHDRAEQYF. The CDR3, as DNA: TGTGCCCACGACAGGGCCGAGCAGTACTTC.

V usage is TRBV19 and J usage is TRBJ1-1, with D unclear. The CDR3 spans 19 residues. Germline V CDR1 and CDR2: LNHDA, SQIVND (reference sequence). Trimming left V 3 bases short and J 1 base short, with 24 bases between. CDR3 in amino acids: CASSILGAAQSGGNTEAFF. The CDR3 bases are TGTGCCAGTAGTATTCTGGGAGCGGCTCAGTCCGGAGGGAACACTGAAGCTTTCTTT.

The chain recombines TRBV23-1 with TRBJ2-5; weak D call: TRBD2 (7 bases). TRBV23-1 is filed as an ORF, its function uncertain. V lost 0 bases to trimming and J lost 5 bases, with 10 bases between them. The CDR3 has 14 residues. CDR3 residues: CASSQSGGLETQYF. Here the CDR3 DNA reads TGCGCCAGCAGTCAATCGGGGGGGCTGGAGACCCAGTACTTC.

The chain links TRBV5-1 to TRBJ2-2; no clear D. This CDR3 is 12 amino acids long. The V end was cut by 0 bases, the J end by 8 bases, with 5 bases between. Germline V lookup: CDR1 SGHRS, CDR2 YFSETQ. The CDR3 coding sequence is TGCGCCAGCAGCTTGGATGCGGGGGAGCTGTTTTTT. Its translation: CASSLDAGELFF.

This clone was picked up one time. V gene TRBV7-8 combines with J gene TRBJ2-7; possibly TRBD1 for D (6 bases). This CDR3 comprises 14 residues. Trimming took 3 bases from V and 1 from J, leaving 10 bases between them. Germline loops: CDR1 SGHVS, CDR2 FQNEAQ. The CDR3 DNA reads as TGTGCCAGCAGCTTCGGGACATCATCCTACGAGCAGTACTTC. As protein: CASSFGTSSYEQYF. The full variable domain, in which reference TRBV7-8 and TRBJ2-7 provide the parts outside the CDR3, is GAGVSQSPRYKVAKRGQDVALRCDPISGHVSLFWYQQALGQGPEFLTYFQNEAQLDKSGLPSDRFFAERPEGSVSTLKIQRTQQEDSAVYLCASSFGTSSYEQYFGPGTRLTVT.

CDR3 in amino acids: CAWSGRGSYEQYF. In DNA form, the CDR3 reads TGTGCCTGGAGTGGCAGGGGATCCTACGAGCAGTACTTC. The chain combines TRBV30 with TRBJ2-7, with D perhaps TRBD1 (6 bases). This CDR3 contains 13 residues. The germline CDR1 and CDR2 sequences are GTSNPN and SVGIG (reference sequence). V was trimmed by 1 base and J by 1 base, leaving 8 bases between them.

This clone was detected only once. The V gene is TRBV30, the J gene TRBJ1-5, with D unresolved. The germline CDR1 and CDR2 sequences are GTSNPN and SVGIG (reference sequence). Trimming took 1 base from V and 4 from J, leaving 8 bases between them. This CDR3 has 13 residues. CDR3 sequence: CAWSEGANQPQHF. DNA of the CDR3: TGTGCCTGGAGTGAAGGCGCTAATCAGCCCCAGCATTTT.